Below, 17 T cell receptor beta chains from the same sample are listed, as sequenced in a study of graft-versus-host responses after intestinal transplantation. This table comes from immunoSEQ multiplex PCR, and its TCRdb copy is limited to in-frame clones, with some not included. The sample consists of tens of thousands of clones, over 85% of them appearing once. For these TCRs, the target antigens are not known. The specimen comprised unstimulated CD4+ T cells sorted from spleen or lymph node cells, sampled before intestinal transplant. The receptor source for this set is a human donor who received an intestinal transplant.

This chain uses TRBV2 with TRBJ2-1; the match to TRBD2 covers 10 bases. Germline V gene sequence: CDR1 SNHLY, CDR2 FYNNEI. V dropped 5 bases and J dropped 7; count of bases not matched to a gene: 2. The CDR3 is made up of 13 amino acids. CDR3 residues: CASSKRGGNEQFF. CDR3 coding DNA: TGTGCCAGCAGTAAGCGGGGGGGGAATGAGCAGTTCTTC.

The chain couples TRBV5-6 to TRBJ2-1; D is undetermined. Trimming removed 7 bases from V and 7 bases from J, with 21 bases in between. Germline V gene sequence: CDR1 SGHDT, CDR2 YYEEEE. This CDR3 is built from 15 residues. The CDR3 DNA sequence: TGTGCCAGCCGAAGTCGACACAGTCTTTTGAATGAGCAGTTCTTC. This gives the protein CASRSRHSLLNEQFF.

The chain has TRBV15 and TRBJ1-5; D call uncertain. CDR1 is LNHNV, CDR2 YYDKDF, per germline (reference sequence). CDR3 length equals 16 residues. The V and J ends lost 0 bases and 0 bases respectively, with 9 bases between them. CDR3 sequence: CATSRDKALSNQPQHF. The CDR3 nucleotides read TGTGCCACCAGCAGAGATAAGGCACTTAGCAATCAGCCCCAGCATTTT.

The gene calls are TRBV7-9 and TRBJ1-4, with D possibly matching TRBD1 (6 bases). This CDR3 spans 15 amino acids. The germline V gene has CDR1 SEHNR and CDR2 FQNEAQ (reference sequence). The V gene lost 0 bases and the J gene lost 7 bases, with 12 bases spanning the gap. The CDR3 reads CASSLAGGEREKLFF. The CDR3 DNA sequence: TGTGCCAGCAGCTTAGCGGGGGGCGAACGTGAAAAACTGTTTTTT.

The genes are TRBV5-8 and TRBJ1-1; D might be TRBD1 (6 bases). V was shortened by 2 bases and J by 7 bases, with 15 bases between the two germline ends. This CDR3 spans 14 amino acids. Germline V gene data show CDR1 as SGHTS and CDR2 as YDEGEE. In DNA, the CDR3 is TGTGCCAGCAGCTTATCGGGGGCGGGAATTGAAGCTTTCTTT. Encoded protein: CASSLSGAGIEAFF. Drawing the rest from reference TRBV5-8 and TRBJ1-1, the complete variable domain is EAGVTQSPTHLIKTRGQQATLRCSPISGHTSVYWYQQALGLGLQFLLWYDEGEERNRGNFPPRFSGRQFPNYSSELNVNALELEDSALYLCASSLSGAGIEAFFGQGTRLTVV.

The genes are TRBV7-9 and TRBJ1-2, with D possibly TRBD1 on 6 matching bases. Germline V gives CDR1 SEHNR, CDR2 FQNEAQ (reference sequence). The CDR3 contains 13 residues. V lost 3 bases to trimming and J lost 6 bases, with 11 bases between them. The CDR3 region is CASSFGQIDGYTF. CDR3 DNA sequence: TGTGCCAGCAGCTTTGGACAGATCGATGGCTACACCTTC. Variable domain in full (rest from reference TRBV7-9 and TRBJ1-2): DTGVSQNPRHKITKRGQNVTFRCDPISEHNRLYWYRQTLGQGPEFLTYFQNEAQLEKSRLLSDRFSAERPKGSFSTLEIQRTEQGDSAMYLCASSFGQIDGYTFGSGTRLTVV.

The gene calls are TRBV10-1 and TRBJ2-1; the D gene is possibly TRBD1 (5 bases). The length of the CDR3 is 15 residues. V gave up 3 bases and J gave up 7 bases, with 16 bases separating them. CDR1 is WNHNN, CDR2 SYGVQD, per germline (reference sequence). The CDR3 DNA reads TGCGCCAGCAGTGACGACAAGGGGTATGGGAATGAGCAGTTCTTC. As protein: CASSDDKGYGNEQFF.

The chain carries TRBV18 and TRBJ1-1; D perhaps matches TRBD1 (5 bases). This CDR3 is built from 18 residues. Trimming took off 1 base at V and 0 bases at J, with 18 bases between the two ends. CDR1 is KGHSH, CDR2 LQKENI, per germline. The chain's CDR3 is CASSPLRQTVAMNTEAFF. CDR3 coding DNA: TGTGCCAGCTCACCACTTCGGCAGACAGTAGCCATGAACACTGAAGCTTTCTTT.

The CDR3 sequence: CASSPGHGGEKLFF. The CDR3 DNA is TGTGCCAGCAGCCCGGGACACGGGGGTGAAAAACTGTTTTTT. This sequence joins TRBV6-6 and TRBJ1-4, with a tentative D call TRBD1 (6 bases). CDR1 is MNHNY, CDR2 SVGAGI, per germline (reference sequence). CDR3 length: 14 residues. V was pared by 6 bases and J by 7 bases, with 15 bases between.

The J gene is TRBJ2-1, the V gene TRBV28; 13 bases map to TRBD2. J was trimmed by 6 bases and V by 5 bases; bases with no gene match: 7. The germline V gene has CDR1 MDHEN and CDR2 SYDVKM. The CDR3 runs 16 residues. Here the CDR3 reads CASSTLGLAGFNEQFF. The CDR3 DNA reads TGTGCCAGCAGTACCTTGGGACTAGCGGGATTCAATGAGCAGTTCTTC.

The chain has TRBV9 and TRBJ2-3, with TRBD2 matching 11 bases. Germline-derived CDR1 and CDR2 are SGDLS and YYNGEE. The CDR3 sequence is 15 residues long. J gave up 4 bases and V 4 bases, and 5 bases lay outside the gene matches. Here the CDR3 DNA reads TGTGCCAGCAGCTTTAGCGGGAGGGAGGCAGATACGCAGTATTTT. It is translated as CASSFSGREADTQYF.

As DNA, the CDR3 is TGTGCCAGCAGTTTTGGGACAGGGGTGAGGTACGAGCAGTACTTC. It translates to CASSFGTGVRYEQYF. The gene calls are TRBV6-6 and TRBJ2-7, with 10 bases matching TRBD1. The ends lost 4 bases at V and 4 bases at J; junction bases unmatched: 7. The V gene's germline CDR1 is MNHNY and CDR2 SVGAGI (reference sequence). CDR3 length: 15 amino acids.

A remark on this clone: The same CDR3 is also encoded by other DNA sequences in this sample. The V call is TRBV10-3, the J call TRBJ2-5; TRBD2 is a possible D gene (6 bases). There are 17 residues in the CDR3. Germline V CDR1 and CDR2: ENHRY, SYGVKD. V lost 2 bases and J 5 bases, leaving 21 bases between the germline ends. The DNA for the CDR3 is TGTGCCATCAGTGAGCCTAGATCAGCGGGCCCACAGGAGACCCAGTACTTC. Encoded protein: CAISEPRSAGPQETQYF.

The rearrangement joins TRBV5-1 to TRBJ2-7, with D tentatively TRBD2 (6 bases). CDR3 length: 14 residues. From germline, CDR1 is SGHRS and CDR2 YFSETQ. The ends were cut back, 4 bases at V and 0 bases at J, with 11 bases in the middle. The CDR3 spells CASSRTEGSYEQYF. CDR3 coding DNA: TGCGCCAGCAGCAGGACGGAGGGCTCCTACGAGCAGTACTTC.

This chain connects TRBV15 to TRBJ2-7, with 10 nucleotides matching TRBD1. The CDR3 length is 17 residues. V was pared by 1 base and J by 5 bases, with 11 bases of the junction left unmatched. Looked up from germline, CDR1 is LNHNV and CDR2 is YYDKDF (reference sequence). In DNA, the CDR3 is TGTGCCACCAGCAGAGGCGTACTGGGACAGGGGAGGGACGAGCAGTACTTC. Translation: CATSRGVLGQGRDEQYF.

The rearrangement joins TRBV9 to TRBJ1-1; unclear D gene. Germline V lookup: CDR1 SGDLS, CDR2 YYNGEE. This CDR3 is 13 amino acids long. Trimming took off 4 bases at V and 5 bases at J, with 12 bases between the two ends. CDR3 bases: TGTGCCAGCAGCTACAGAGGTTCGACTGAAGCTTTCTTT. Translating gives CASSYRGSTEAFF.

The genes are TRBV5-4 and TRBJ1-4; 10 nucleotides align to TRBD1. CDR1 is SGHNT, CDR2 YYREEE, per germline (reference sequence). This CDR3 comprises 13 residues. After removal of 9 bases from V and 8 bases from J, the junction contained 7 bases not matched to a gene. The DNA for the CDR3 is TGTGCCACCCGGGACAGGGGATACGAAAAACTGTTTTTT. It yields the protein CATRDRGYEKLFF.